A single sample gave rise to the 28 T cell receptor beta chains below, sequenced in a study of T cell repertoires in cytomegalovirus infection. These receptors are not linked to any known antigen. TCRdb re-analysed the reads in MiXCR, keeping a single row per CDR3 protein. The sample holds some 350,000 distinct CDR3 sequences, roughly 34% seen once. The material sequenced was cultured PBMCs, taken from culture after CMV antigen stimulation. All receptors derive from a human donor in good health (CMV status not recorded). Some clones in this sample may be carry-over from other donors' samples.

The chain joins TRBV5-6 to TRBJ2-5, with D perhaps matching TRBD1 (5 bases). Trimming stripped 4 bases from V and 3 bases from J, with 16 bases between. The CDR3 sequence is 15 residues long. Germline-derived CDR1 and CDR2 are SGHDT and YYEEEE. The DNA for the CDR3 is TGTGCCAGCAGCCTAACCCCGGGCAGGGAAGAGACCCAGTACTTC. It codes for CASSLTPGREETQYF.

As DNA, the CDR3 is TGTGCCAGCAGTTCCACCGGGGACACAGCTTTCTTT. Its protein is CASSSTGDTAFF. This chain uses TRBV27 with TRBJ1-1, with D possibly TRBD1 on 6 matching bases. CDR3 size: 12 residues. Germline V gene sequence: CDR1 MNHEY, CDR2 SMNVEV (reference sequence). Trimming took off 4 bases at V and 10 bases at J, with 13 bases between the two ends.

This clonotype was picked up a small number of times. The chain links TRBV7-6 to TRBJ2-1; D remains ambiguous. V was clipped by 4 bases and J by 6 bases, with 4 bases between them. Germline CDR1 reads SGHVS; CDR2 reads FNYEAQ. This CDR3 contains 11 residues. CDR3 sequence: CASSWGNEQFF. CDR3 nucleotide sequence: TGTGCCAGCAGCTGGGGCAATGAGCAGTTCTTC.

This clonotype was observed many times. The V and J genes are TRBV7-2 and TRBJ2-1; D is possibly TRBD2 (5 bases). This CDR3 is 14 amino acids long. Germline-derived CDR1 and CDR2 are SGHTA and FQGNSA. V was clipped by 5 bases and J by 9 bases, with 17 bases between them. The CDR3 protein is CASSLDPSRGEQFF. The DNA of the CDR3 is TGTGCCAGCAGCCTCGACCCATCTCGGGGTGAGCAGTTCTTC.

The chain carries TRBV4-3 and TRBJ2-1; 8 bases agree with TRBD2. The CDR3 is 15 amino acids. Trimming took 3 bases from V and 8 from J; bases not matched to a gene: 9. Germline lookup yields CDR1 LGHNA and CDR2 YSLEER. CDR3 amino acids: CASSQGGRFTHEQFF. The CDR3 DNA reads as TGCGCCAGCAGCCAGGGCGGGAGGTTTACACATGAGCAGTTCTTC.

This clonotype has a handful of counts. The chain is built from TRBV7-2 and TRBJ2-1, with 9 bases lining up with TRBD2. The CDR3 sequence is 15 residues long. Looked up from germline, CDR1 is SGHTA and CDR2 is FQGNSA. The V and J ends lost 5 bases and 0 bases, in that order; junction bases with no gene match: 2. Written as DNA, the CDR3 is TGTGCCAGCAGCAAGACTAGCGGCTCCTACAATGAGCAGTTCTTC. It is translated as CASSKTSGSYNEQFF.

The chain employs TRBV2 and TRBJ2-1; D is possibly TRBD2 (6 bases). V was shortened by 4 bases and J by 6 bases, with 10 bases between the two germline ends. Germline V CDR1 and CDR2: SNHLY, FYNNEI. This CDR3 spans 13 amino acids. CDR3 DNA: TGTGCCAGCAGTGGGGGAGGAAGCAATGAGCAGTTCTTC. Amino acid sequence: CASSGGGSNEQFF. Based on the CDR3 plus reference TRBV2 and TRBJ2-1, the full variable domain is EPEVTQTPSHQVTQMGQEVILRCVPISNHLYFYWYRQILGQKVEFLVSFYNNEISEKSEIFDDQFSVERPDGSNFTLKIRSTKLEDSAMYFCASSGGGSNEQFFGPGTRLTVL.

This clonotype showed up just once. The CDR3 DNA sequence: TGCGCCAGCAGCCAACCCCAGGGGTACAGCGGCTACACCTTC. It is translated as CASSQPQGYSGYTF. This rearrangement joins TRBV4-1 to TRBJ1-2; D is perhaps TRBD1 (6 bases). The CDR3 covers 14 residues. The germline V gene has CDR1 MGHRA and CDR2 YSYEKL. V was pared by 2 bases and J by 8 bases, with 15 bases between.

The V call is TRBV29-1, the J call TRBJ2-2, with D perhaps TRBD2 (5 bases). V was cut by 5 bases and J by 5 bases, with 12 bases left in between. The CDR3 spans 13 residues. CDR1 is SQVTM, CDR2 ANQGSEA, per germline. In nucleotides, the CDR3 is TGCAGCGTTTTAACGGGAAGAACCGGGGAGCTGTTTTTT. Encoded protein: CSVLTGRTGELFF.

Many counts were recorded for this clonotype. The chain has TRBV7-2 and TRBJ2-5, with D possibly matching TRBD1 (5 bases). This CDR3 region has 13 residues. CDR1 is SGHTA and CDR2 is FQGNSA in the germline V gene. V was cut by 5 bases and J by 2 bases, with 9 bases left in between. CDR3 loop: CASSARVQETQYF. DNA of the CDR3: TGTGCCAGCAGCGCCAGGGTTCAAGAGACCCAGTACTTC.

This clonotype was counted at least ten times. The V call is TRBV29-1, the J call TRBJ1-1, with 7 nucleotides matching TRBD1. V dropped 6 bases and J dropped 2; count of bases not matched to a gene: 6. The germline gives CDR1 SQVTM, CDR2 ANQGSEA. The CDR3 loop spans 13 amino acids. In DNA form, the CDR3 reads TGCAGCGTGAGGGACAGTGGTAACACTGAAGCTTTCTTT. This translates into CSVRDSGNTEAFF.

This clonotype was counted ten times or more. The rearrangement joins TRBV7-6 to TRBJ2-5, with D uncertain. Germline-derived CDR1 and CDR2 are SGHVS and FNYEAQ. V was shortened by 2 bases and J by 4 bases, with 11 bases between the two germline ends. The CDR3 runs 14 residues. The CDR3 protein is CASSLPRQGETQYF. Here the CDR3 DNA reads TGTGCCAGCAGCTTACCGCGACAAGGAGAGACCCAGTACTTC.

V gene TRBV11-3 combines with J gene TRBJ1-1, with D unclear. Germline CDR1 reads SGHNT; CDR2 reads YENEEA. Deletions cut 2 bases from V and 0 bases from J, with 7 bases between. The CDR3 consists of 14 residues. The CDR3 region has the DNA TGTGCCAGCAGCTTACGACTCCTGAACACTGAAGCTTTCTTT. This encodes CASSLRLLNTEAFF.

This chain connects TRBV7-9 to TRBJ2-7; D not resolved. This CDR3 has 16 residues. V lost 2 bases and J 2 bases, leaving 16 bases between the germline ends. Germline CDR1 and CDR2: SEHNR and FQNEAQ (reference sequence). CDR3 coding DNA: TGTGCCAGCAGCTTACTGTCGGGTTTAGCTCCCTACGAGCAGTACTTC. Encoded protein: CASSLLSGLAPYEQYF.

This clonotype is a singleton in its sample. The V and J genes are TRBV28 and TRBJ1-1; D remains ambiguous. This CDR3 comprises 11 residues. Germline V lookup: CDR1 MDHEN, CDR2 SYDVKM. V lost 6 bases and J 6 bases, leaving 8 bases between the germline ends. The CDR3 sequence is CASRSGAEAFF. In DNA form, the CDR3 reads TGTGCCAGCAGGAGTGGGGCTGAAGCTTTCTTT.

The genes are TRBV6-5 and TRBJ1-1; D gene uncertain. CDR3 length: 13 amino acids. V lost 5 bases to trimming and J lost 11 bases, with 18 bases between them. CDR1 is MNHEY and CDR2 is SVGAGI in the germline V gene. CDR3 loop: CASSPRSPKRAFF. CDR3 coding DNA: TGTGCCAGCAGTCCCCGGTCCCCCAAGAGGGCTTTCTTT.

V gene TRBV12-5 combines with J gene TRBJ1-1; 7 bases are shared with TRBD1. Germline CDR1 LGHNT, CDR2 FRNRAP. The ends lost 6 bases at V and 2 bases at J; junction bases unmatched: 3. This CDR3 is 13 amino acids long. The CDR3 nucleotides read TGTGCTAGTGGGAAGGGGGCCAACACTGAAGCTTTCTTT. It codes for CASGKGANTEAFF.

The rearrangement links TRBV20-1 to TRBJ2-7; D ambiguous. The CDR3 loop spans 13 amino acids. Germline loops: CDR1 DFQATT, CDR2 SNEGSKA (reference sequence). Deletions cut 0 bases from V and 6 bases from J, with 12 bases between. The CDR3 bases are TGCAGTGCTAGAGACGTCCGGTCGGGCGAGCAGTACGTC. Amino acids: CSARDVRSGEQYV.

This clonotype was seen a handful of times. V and J are TRBV10-3 and TRBJ1-6, with D maybe TRBD1 (6 bases). Per germline, CDR1 ENHRY and CDR2 SYGVKD. The CDR3 has 12 residues. The DNA of the CDR3 is TGTGCGATCGGGCAGGGGAGCTCACCCCTCCACTTT. Translating gives CAIGQGSSPLHF.

In this sample, this clonotype turned up many times. This sequence joins TRBV12-3 or TRBV12-4 and TRBJ2-2; 9 positions agree with TRBD1. This CDR3 has 16 residues. Unmatched junction bases numbered 10, after V lost 6 bases and J lost 5 bases. The CDR3 nucleotides are TGTGCCAGCAGCTTGTCCGGGACAGGGAGTACCGGGGAGCTGTTTTTT. This gives the protein CASSLSGTGSTGELFF.

The chain links TRBV5-6 to TRBJ2-1; 7 bases are shared with TRBD2. The junction had 7 bases not matched to a gene; V was cut back by 2 bases and J by 14 bases. The CDR3 runs to 12 residues. Germline CDR1 reads SGHDT; CDR2 reads YYEEEE. The CDR3 DNA is TGTGCCAGCAGCTTAAGGAGGGAGGGCAAGTTCTTC. Translation: CASSLRREGKFF. The variable domain in full, completed from reference TRBV5-6 and TRBJ2-1, reads DAGVTQSPTHLIKTRGQQVTLRCSPKSGHDTVSWYQQALGQGPQFIFQYYEEEERQRGNFPDRFSGHQFPNYSSELNVNALLLGDSALYLCASSLRREGKFFGPGTRLTVL.

V is TRBV29-1 and J is TRBJ1-1, with D uncertain. The CDR3 consists of 13 residues. The V end lost 1 base, the J end lost 3 bases, and 9 bases lay between the germline ends. Germline V gene lookup returns CDR1 SQVTM and CDR2 ANQGSEA. CDR3 sequence (DNA): TGCAGCGTTGAAGTCCTAAGGGACACTGAAGCTTTCTTT. Translated: CSVEVLRDTEAFF.

The chain uses TRBV20-1 and TRBJ2-7; 9 bases map to TRBD2. Trimming took 2 bases from V and 3 from J; bases not matched to a gene: 5. The V gene's germline CDR1 is DFQATT and CDR2 SNEGSKA (reference sequence). The CDR3 sequence is 14 residues long. The CDR3 loop is CSARRSGSGYEQYF. The CDR3 DNA reads TGCAGTGCTAGACGTAGCGGGAGCGGCTACGAGCAGTACTTC.

This clonotype was picked up a small number of times. The chain uses TRBV7-2 and TRBJ1-1, with unresolved D. The CDR3 loop spans 13 amino acids. The germline V gene encodes CDR1 SGHTA and CDR2 FQGNSA. The V and J ends lost 5 bases and 3 bases respectively, with 10 bases between them. The CDR3 DNA reads TGTGCCAGCAGCCCCTTAGGTGACACTGAAGCTTTCTTT. Translating gives CASSPLGDTEAFF.

The chain links TRBV6-2 or TRBV6-3 to TRBJ1-1, with D unresolved. The CDR3 consists of 13 residues. Germline values: CDR1 MNHEY, CDR2 SVGEGT. Trimming cost V 0 bases and J 6 bases, with 8 bases left between them. The CDR3 loop is CASSYSGFPEAFF. The CDR3 DNA follows: TGTGCCAGCAGTTACTCGGGGTTCCCTGAAGCTTTCTTT.

The chain couples TRBV20-1 to TRBJ2-1, with TRBD2 matching 14 bases. J lost 9 bases, V lost 0 bases, and 13 bases had no gene match. Germline CDR1 DFQATT, CDR2 SNEGSKA (reference sequence). The CDR3 covers 18 residues. CDR3 nucleotide sequence: TGCAGTGCTAGAGATCAGGGACTAGCGGGAGTCACTGGGGGTGAGCAGTTCTTC. Amino acid sequence: CSARDQGLAGVTGGEQFF.

The chain uses TRBV7-6 and TRBJ2-7; 7 bases are a match to TRBD2. V dropped 5 bases and J dropped 2; count of bases not matched to a gene: 9. The CDR3 spans 15 residues. Looked up from germline, CDR1 is SGHVS and CDR2 is FNYEAQ. The CDR3 loop is CASSDLPGGAYEQYF. The DNA of the CDR3 is TGTGCCAGCAGCGACCTACCGGGGGGAGCCTACGAGCAGTACTTC.

This chain joins TRBV7-2 and TRBJ1-2; the D gene is possibly TRBD1 (5 bases). Germline loops: CDR1 SGHTA, CDR2 FQGNSA. There are 14 residues in the CDR3. The V end lost 2 bases, the J end lost 2 bases, and 9 bases lay between the germline ends. The CDR3 loop reads CASSLPGKNYGYTF. For the CDR3, the DNA is TGTGCCAGCAGCTTACCAGGGAAGAACTATGGCTACACCTTC.